The following is a T cell receptor (beta chain) sequence with its context. Its antigen has not been determined. Base qualities are not provided; no much larger clone lies one nucleotide away. This sample is drawn from a study of blood T cell repertoires in COVID-19 (dated by TCRdb to about 2020). About the full investigation: Samples covering the acute and convalescent phases of COVID-19 were provided by collaborators in the United States, Italy and Spain. The material from the prospective study consisted of cDNA or gDNA derived from T cells, B-cell-depleted T cells, or PBMCs. The dataset comprised deeply sampled blood TCRbeta repertoires from subjects exposed to, actively infected with, or recovered from COVID-19. The repertoires were released in a freely available public database meant as a resource for research on the immune response to SARS-CoV-2. Samples came from the ongoing ImmuneRACE study (first 160 participants) plus 1,254 subjects from 6 global collaborators. Sample metadata almost always included a de-identified subject ID, COVID-19 status, age in years and sex. Where available, HLA class I and class II types were obtained from metadata supplied by the sample provider rather than from assay-based typing. Overall results and qualifications from the work: The amount of clinical and demographic metadata varied by source and participant and was provided uncurated.

Whole blood was collected in K2EDTA tubes by collaborating institutions according to the institutions' own protocols. For TCRbeta analysis, collaborators shipped samples as frozen whole blood, isolated PBMCs, or DNA extracted from either of those sample types. TCRbeta CDR3 regions were amplified from genomic DNA by means of the immunoSEQ Assay, a bias-controlled multiplex PCR. Concerning the study's data processing: Within the assay, amplification of reference gene primers was used to estimate how many nucleated cells each sample contained. To quantify the absolute abundance of each unique TCRbeta CDR3 rearrangement, sequence reads were collapsed and filtered. For each sample, productive Simpson clonality was calculated by taking the square root of Simpson's diversity index across productive rearrangements. TCRdb took this table from immuneACCESS and kept in-frame rearrangements with V and J called. Such tables lack part of the clones; where checked against another copy, unresolved V genes explain under half of the gap, and the rest is unexplained. V, J and clone size are those of that table, while D and trimming were read from the DNA. Within this sample are roughly 8,700 clones, with about 86% of them counted one time only. The top ten constitute roughly 7.8% of the sample.

Based on the germline V gene, the CDR1 and CDR2 sequences are SGHTS and YDEGEE. The CDR3, from cysteine to phenylalanine, totals 15 residues. Only the CDR3 portion is preserved as DNA: 45 bases, with reading frame beginning at the first base. The V end gives up 7 bases and the J end 9 bases, leaving 16 bases in the junction not matched to a gene. Sequences were obtained from peripheral blood. This clonotype was obtained from a human donor with active COVID-19. The donor label of this sample is uncertain. The V gene is TRBV5-8 and the J gene is TRBJ2-1; 7 bases in between match TRBD2. The DNA sequence reads TGTGCCAGCCCGAGACCCGGGACTACCTCCGGTGAGCAGTTCTTC. Protein translation: CASPRPGTTSGEQFF.